The next 8 T cell receptor beta chains were all read from a single sample in a study of a mutant IDH1 vaccine in newly diagnosed glioma. The time point was: baseline, week 1 (first vaccination visit). Treatment in this sample: pre-vaccination baseline after standard-of-care therapy. The data were produced by immunoSEQ multiplex PCR, yet TCRdb's version contains in-frame clones alone and is incomplete. The sample contains around 63,000 clones, more than 85% of which appear only once. Sequencing used PBMCs, obtained from a glioma patient treated with radiotherapy, temozolomide or both. These receptors came from a man over 45 with glioma.

The chain links TRBV4-1 to TRBJ2-1, with D unclear. The germline V and J ends were trimmed by 0 bases and 0 bases, with 0 bases remaining between them. CDR3 length: 13 residues. The germline gives CDR1 MGHRA, CDR2 YSYEKL. The DNA of the CDR3 is TGCGCCAGCAGCCAAGACTCCTACAATGAGCAGTTCTTC. This codes for CASSQDSYNEQFF.

The chain employs TRBV7-6 and TRBJ1-1; D ambiguous. The V end was cut by 1 base, the J end by 4 bases, with 13 bases between. The CDR3 runs to 15 residues. Germline CDR1 reads SGHVS; CDR2 reads FNYEAQ. The CDR3 region has the DNA TGTGCCAGCAGCTTAGGTTCGGGCCCCAGCACTGAAGCTTTCTTT. Protein sequence: CASSLGSGPSTEAFF.

This clone was seen once. One end of the junction is discordant with germline, which a read error may explain. Other DNA sequences in the same sample also yield this CDR3. This chain joins TRBV5-1 and TRBJ1-1, with TRBD1 as a possible D gene (6 bases). The CDR3 extends over 15 amino acids. Germline loops: CDR1 SGHRS, CDR2 YFSETQ. CDR3 sequence: CASSLSQGLNTEAFF. CDR3 in DNA: TGCGCCAGCAGCTTGTCGCAGGGGTTGAACACCGAAGCTTTCTTT.

This chain joins TRBV5-1 and TRBJ2-3; TRBD1 matches 9 bases. This CDR3 contains 14 residues. CDR1 and CDR2 from the germline V gene are SGHRS and YFSETQ. V lost 4 bases and J lost 6; bases outside the gene matches: 6. The CDR3 sequence: CASSLGQGIDTQYF. The CDR3 DNA follows: TGCGCCAGCAGCCTCGGACAGGGGATCGATACGCAGTATTTT.

The rearrangement uses TRBV19 and TRBJ2-7; a weak D match, TRBD1 (5 bases). Germline CDR1 and CDR2: LNHDA and SQIVND (reference sequence). With 3 bases removed from V and 6 bases from J, the gap between germline ends came to 12 bases. The CDR3 length is 13 residues. The CDR3: CASSIVSQGEQYF. The CDR3 bases are TGTGCCAGTAGTATTGTCAGCCAGGGCGAGCAGTACTTC. The variable domain in full, completed from reference TRBV19 and TRBJ2-7, reads DGGITQSPKYLFRKEGQNVTLSCEQNLNHDAMYWYRQDPGQGLRLIYYSQIVNDFQKGDIAEGYSVSREKKESFPLTVTSAQKNPTAFYLCASSIVSQGEQYFGPGTRLTVT.

The CDR3 DNA follows: TGTGCCAGCAGCCAAGAAGGCAGCGGTTCAGTTTTAAATGAGCAGTTCTTC. Translating it yields CASSQEGSGSVLNEQFF. The chain is built from TRBV4-2 and TRBJ2-1; D perhaps matches TRBD2 (5 bases). Trimming shortened V by 0 bases and J by 7 bases, and 19 bases separated the two germline ends. Looked up from germline, CDR1 is LGHNA and CDR2 is YNFKEQ. The CDR3 is 17 residues long.

This chain connects TRBV30 to TRBJ1-6; perhaps TRBD1 as D (5 bases). V lost 0 bases to trimming and J lost 6 bases, with 9 bases between them. The CDR3 spans 14 residues. Germline loops: CDR1 GTSNPN, CDR2 SVGIG (reference sequence). The CDR3 spells CAWSVGQTNSPLHF. Here the CDR3 DNA reads TGTGCCTGGAGTGTGGGGCAGACTAATTCACCCCTCCACTTT. Full variable domain (rest looked up from reference TRBV30 and TRBJ1-6): SQTIHQWPATLVQPVGSPLSLECTVEGTSNPNLYWYRQAAGRGLQLLFYSVGIGQISSEVPQNLSASRPQDRQFILSSKKLLLSDSGFYLCAWSVGQTNSPLHFGNGTRLTVT.

This clone appeared once. The chain carries TRBV9 and TRBJ2-3; the match to TRBD2 covers 7 bases. Unmatched junction bases numbered 13, after V lost 3 bases and J lost 6 bases. Germline assignment: CDR1 SGDLS and CDR2 YYNGEE. The CDR3 runs 16 residues. The CDR3 here is CASSGDAGVLVDTQYF. The CDR3 DNA sequence: TGTGCCAGCAGCGGAGATGCGGGAGTTTTAGTGGATACGCAGTATTTT.